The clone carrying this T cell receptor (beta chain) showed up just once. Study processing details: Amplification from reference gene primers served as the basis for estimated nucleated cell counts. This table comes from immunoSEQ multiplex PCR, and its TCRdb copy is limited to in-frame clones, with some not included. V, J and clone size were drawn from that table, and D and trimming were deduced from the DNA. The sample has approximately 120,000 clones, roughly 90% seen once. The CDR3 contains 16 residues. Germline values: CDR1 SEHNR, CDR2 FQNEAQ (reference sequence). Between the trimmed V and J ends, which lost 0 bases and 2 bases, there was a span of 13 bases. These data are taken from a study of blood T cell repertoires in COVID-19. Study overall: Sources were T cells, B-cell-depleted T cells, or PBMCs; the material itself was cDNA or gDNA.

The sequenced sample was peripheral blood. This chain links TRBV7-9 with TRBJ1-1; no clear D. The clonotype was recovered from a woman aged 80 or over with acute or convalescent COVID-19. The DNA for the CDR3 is TGTGCCAGCAGCTTAGCGAGGATTTATCATAACACTGAAGCTTTCTTT. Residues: CASSLARIYHNTEAFF. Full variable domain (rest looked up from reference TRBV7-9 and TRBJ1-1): DTGVSQNPRHKITKRGQNVTFRCDPISEHNRLYWYRQTLGQGPEFLTYFQNEAQLEKSRLLSDRFSAERPKGSFSTLEIQRTEQGDSAMYLCASSLARIYHNTEAFFGQGTRLTVV.